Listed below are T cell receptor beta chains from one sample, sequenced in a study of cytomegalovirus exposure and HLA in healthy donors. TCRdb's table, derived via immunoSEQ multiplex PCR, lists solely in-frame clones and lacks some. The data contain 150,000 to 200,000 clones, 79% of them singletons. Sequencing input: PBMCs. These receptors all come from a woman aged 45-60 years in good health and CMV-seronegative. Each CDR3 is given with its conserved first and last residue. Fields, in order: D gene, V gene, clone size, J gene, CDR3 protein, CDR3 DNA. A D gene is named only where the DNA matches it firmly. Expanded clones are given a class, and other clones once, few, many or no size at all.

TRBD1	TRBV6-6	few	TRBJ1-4	CASTGTDEKLFF	TGTGCCAGCACCGGGACAGATGAAAAACTGTTTTTT
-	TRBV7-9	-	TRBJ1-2	CASSFAGEEGYTF	TGTGCCAGCAGTTTCGCAGGGGAAGAGGGCTACACCTTC
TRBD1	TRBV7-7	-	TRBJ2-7	CASSRDRGASYEQYF	TGTGCTAGCAGTCGGGACAGGGGGGCATCCTACGAGCAGTACTTC
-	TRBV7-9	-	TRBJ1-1	CSSSLSTEAFF	TGTTCCAGCAGCTTGTCAACTGAAGCTTTCTTT
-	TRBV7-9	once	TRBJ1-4	CASSAGGNTANEKLFF	TGTGCCAGCTCGGCCGGGGGTAATACGGCCAATGAAAAACTGTTTTTT
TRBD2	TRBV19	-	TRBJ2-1	CASSRLAVSYNEQFF	TGTGCCAGTAGTCGTCTAGCGGTCTCCTACAATGAGCAGTTCTTC
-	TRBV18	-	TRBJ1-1	CASSPLNGGNTEAFF	TGTGCCAGCTCACCACTTAACGGAGGAAACACTGAAGCTTTCTTT
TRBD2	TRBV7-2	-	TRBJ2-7	CASSLISSGKYEQYF	TGTGCCAGCAGCTTAATTTCTAGCGGGAAATACGAGCAGTACTTC
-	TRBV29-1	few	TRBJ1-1	CSVGGSSMNTEAFF	TGCAGCGTTGGTGGGTCTAGCATGAACACTGAAGCTTTCTTT
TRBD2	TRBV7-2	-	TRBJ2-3	CASSSPLGGSNTDTQYF	TGTGCCAGCAGCTCCCCCCTGGGCGGGAGTAATACAGATACGCAGTATTTT
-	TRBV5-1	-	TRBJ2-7	CASSPNSYEQYF	TGCGCCAGCAGCCCTAATTCCTACGAGCAGTACTTC
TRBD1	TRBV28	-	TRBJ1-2	CASSRTGGGNYGYTF	TGTGCCAGCAGTCGGACAGGGGGCGGAAACTATGGCTACACCTTC
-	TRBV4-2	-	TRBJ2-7	CASSHASVPEQYF	TGTGCCAGCAGCCACGCGAGTGTGCCCGAGCAGTACTTC
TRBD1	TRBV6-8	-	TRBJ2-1	CASSYSQGVGGNEQFF	TGTGCCAGCAGTTACTCGCAGGGGGTAGGGGGCAATGAGCAGTTCTTC
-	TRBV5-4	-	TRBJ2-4	CASSVTGAKNIQYF	TGTGCCAGCAGCGTAACAGGGGCCAAAAACATTCAGTACTTC
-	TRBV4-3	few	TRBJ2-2	CASSQVVQGTGELFF	TGCGCCAGCAGCCAAGTTGTTCAGGGGACCGGGGAGCTGTTTTTT
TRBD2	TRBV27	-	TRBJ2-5	CASSPRPGLGDETQYF	TGTGCCAGCAGTCCCCGCCCGGGACTAGGAGATGAGACCCAGTACTTC
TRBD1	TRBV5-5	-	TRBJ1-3	CASSLRQGASGNTIYF	TGTGCCAGCAGCTTGAGGCAGGGGGCTTCTGGAAACACCATATATTTT
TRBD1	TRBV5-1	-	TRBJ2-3	CASTWTGDTDTQYF	TGCGCCAGCACCTGGACAGGGGACACAGATACGCAGTATTTT
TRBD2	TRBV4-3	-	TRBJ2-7	CASSQDWVAGGAMFYEQYF	TGCGCCAGCAGCCAAGATTGGGTAGCGGGGGGTGCCATGTTCTACGAGCAGTACTTC
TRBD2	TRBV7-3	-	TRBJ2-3	CASSTQAGAITDTQYF	TGTGCCAGCAGCACTCAAGCGGGAGCGATCACAGATACGCAGTATTTT
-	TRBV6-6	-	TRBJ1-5	CASVSGARNQPQHF	TGTGCCAGCGTTTCTGGGGCGAGAAATCAGCCCCAGCATTTT
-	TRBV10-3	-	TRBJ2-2	CAISGVETGELFF	TGTGCCATCAGTGGGGTGGAGACCGGGGAGCTGTTTTTT
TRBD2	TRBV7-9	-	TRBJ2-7	CASRPGLAGWTYEQYF	TGTGCCAGCAGACCGGGACTAGCGGGGTGGACCTACGAGCAGTACTTC
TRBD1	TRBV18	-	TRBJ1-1	CASSPFTGTGASGTEAFF	TGTGCCAGCTCACCTTTTACCGGGACAGGGGCCAGTGGGACTGAAGCTTTCTTT
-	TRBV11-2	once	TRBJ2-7	CASSFARAYEQYF	TGTGCCAGCAGCTTCGCCAGGGCCTACGAGCAGTACTTC
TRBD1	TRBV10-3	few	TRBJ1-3	CAITGTAGNTIYF	TGTGCCATCACTGGGACAGCTGGAAACACCATATATTTT
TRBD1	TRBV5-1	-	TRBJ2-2	CASSPTGAMVNTGELFF	TGCGCCAGCAGCCCGACAGGGGCGATGGTGAACACCGGGGAGCTGTTTTTT
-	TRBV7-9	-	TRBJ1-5	CASSHRQEDQPQHF	TGTGCCAGCAGCCACCGACAGGAGGATCAGCCCCAGCATTTT
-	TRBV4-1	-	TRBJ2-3	CASSQGSGVSTDTQYF	TGCGCCAGCAGCCAAGGATCCGGGGTCAGCACAGATACGCAGTATTTT
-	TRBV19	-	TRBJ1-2	CASKWADGGYTF	TGTGCCAGTAAGTGGGCAGATGGCGGCTACACCTTC
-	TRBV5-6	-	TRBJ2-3	CASSLALDSRDTQYF	TGTGCCAGCAGCTTGGCCCTTGACTCCCGGGATACGCAGTATTTT
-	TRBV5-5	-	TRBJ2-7	CASSVRDTYEQYF	TGTGCCAGCAGCGTCCGGGACACCTACGAGCAGTACTTC